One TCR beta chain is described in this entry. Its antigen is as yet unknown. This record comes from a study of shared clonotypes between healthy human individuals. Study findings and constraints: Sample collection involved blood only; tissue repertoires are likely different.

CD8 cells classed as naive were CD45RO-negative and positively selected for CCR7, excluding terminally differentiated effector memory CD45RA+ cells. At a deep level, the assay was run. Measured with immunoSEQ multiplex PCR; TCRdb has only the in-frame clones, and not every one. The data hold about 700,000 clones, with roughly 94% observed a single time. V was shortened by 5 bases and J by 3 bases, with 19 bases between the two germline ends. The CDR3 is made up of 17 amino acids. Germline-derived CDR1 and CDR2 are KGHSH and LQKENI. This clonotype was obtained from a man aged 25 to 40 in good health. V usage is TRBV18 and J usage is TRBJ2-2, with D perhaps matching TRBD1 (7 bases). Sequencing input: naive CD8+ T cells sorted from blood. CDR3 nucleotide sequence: TGTGCCAGCTCAACAGGACTGGAGGGGGCCTACACCGGGGAGCTGTTTTTT. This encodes CASSTGLEGAYTGELFF.